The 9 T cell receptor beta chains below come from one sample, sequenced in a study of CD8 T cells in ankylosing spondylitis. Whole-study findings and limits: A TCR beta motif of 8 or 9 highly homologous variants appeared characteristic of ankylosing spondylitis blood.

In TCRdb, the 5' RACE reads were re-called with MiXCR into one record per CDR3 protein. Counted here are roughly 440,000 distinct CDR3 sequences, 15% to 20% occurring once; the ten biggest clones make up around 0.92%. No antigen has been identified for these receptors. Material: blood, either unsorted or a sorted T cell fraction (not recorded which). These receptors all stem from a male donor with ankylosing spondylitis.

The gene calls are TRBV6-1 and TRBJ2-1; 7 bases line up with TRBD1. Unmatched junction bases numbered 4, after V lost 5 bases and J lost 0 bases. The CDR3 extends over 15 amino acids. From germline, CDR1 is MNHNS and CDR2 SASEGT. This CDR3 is CASSPWDSSYNEQFF. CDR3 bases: TGTGCCAGCAGTCCCTGGGACAGCTCCTACAATGAGCAGTTCTTC.

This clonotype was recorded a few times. The CDR3, as DNA: TGTGCCAGCAGCGACGGGGACTACAATGAGCAGTTCTTC. It codes for CASSDGDYNEQFF. The rearrangement uses TRBV11-1 and TRBJ2-1; tentatively, D is TRBD2 (5 bases). Trimming pared 5 bases from V and 3 bases from J, leaving 8 bases between. The germline V gene encodes CDR1 SGHAT and CDR2 FQDESV (reference sequence). The CDR3 contains 13 residues.

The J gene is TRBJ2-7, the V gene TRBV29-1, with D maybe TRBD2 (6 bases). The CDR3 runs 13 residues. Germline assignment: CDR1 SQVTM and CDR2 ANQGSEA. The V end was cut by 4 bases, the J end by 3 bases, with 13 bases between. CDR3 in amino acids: CSVVDGGNYEQYF. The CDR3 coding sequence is TGCAGCGTTGTTGACGGGGGAAACTACGAGCAGTACTTC.

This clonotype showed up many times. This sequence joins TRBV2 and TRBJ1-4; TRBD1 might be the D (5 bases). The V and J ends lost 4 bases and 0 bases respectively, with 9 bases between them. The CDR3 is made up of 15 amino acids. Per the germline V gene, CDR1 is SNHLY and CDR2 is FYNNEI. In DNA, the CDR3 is TGTGCCAGCAGTGCCCAGGGAGCAACTAATGAAAAACTGTTTTTT. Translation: CASSAQGATNEKLFF.

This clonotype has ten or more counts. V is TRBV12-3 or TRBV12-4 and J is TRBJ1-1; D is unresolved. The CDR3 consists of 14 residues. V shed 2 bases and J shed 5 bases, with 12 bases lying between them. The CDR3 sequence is CASSLTGYGTEAFF. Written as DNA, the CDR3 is TGTGCCAGCAGTTTAACGGGGTATGGGACTGAAGCTTTCTTT.

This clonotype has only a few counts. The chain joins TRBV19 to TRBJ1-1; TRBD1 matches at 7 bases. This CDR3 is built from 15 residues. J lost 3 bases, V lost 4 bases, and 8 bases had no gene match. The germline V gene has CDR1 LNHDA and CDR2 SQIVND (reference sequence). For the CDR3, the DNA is TGTGCCAGTAGTAAACGACAGGGAGGGGACACTGAAGCTTTCTTT. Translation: CASSKRQGGDTEAFF.

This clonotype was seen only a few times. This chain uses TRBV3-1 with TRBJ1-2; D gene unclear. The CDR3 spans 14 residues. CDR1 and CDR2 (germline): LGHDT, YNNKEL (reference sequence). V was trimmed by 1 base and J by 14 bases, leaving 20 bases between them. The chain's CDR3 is CASSQGIRGLSRTF. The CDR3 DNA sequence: TGTGCCAGCAGCCAAGGGATTCGGGGTCTAAGTAGGACCTTC.

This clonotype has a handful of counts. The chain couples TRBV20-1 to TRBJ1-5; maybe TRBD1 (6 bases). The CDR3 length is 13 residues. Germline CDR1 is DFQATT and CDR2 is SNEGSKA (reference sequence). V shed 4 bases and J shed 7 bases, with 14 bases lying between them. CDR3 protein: CSATQGIGQPQHF. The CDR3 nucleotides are TGCAGTGCTACCCAGGGGATAGGGCAGCCCCAGCATTTT.

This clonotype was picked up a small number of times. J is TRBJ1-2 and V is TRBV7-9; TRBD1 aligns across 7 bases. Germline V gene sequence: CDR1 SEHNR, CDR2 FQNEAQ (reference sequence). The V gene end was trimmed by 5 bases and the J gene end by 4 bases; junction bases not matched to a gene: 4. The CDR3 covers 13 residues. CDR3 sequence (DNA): TGTGCCAGCAGCACAGACAGGGTCTATGGCTACACCTTC. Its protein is CASSTDRVYGYTF.